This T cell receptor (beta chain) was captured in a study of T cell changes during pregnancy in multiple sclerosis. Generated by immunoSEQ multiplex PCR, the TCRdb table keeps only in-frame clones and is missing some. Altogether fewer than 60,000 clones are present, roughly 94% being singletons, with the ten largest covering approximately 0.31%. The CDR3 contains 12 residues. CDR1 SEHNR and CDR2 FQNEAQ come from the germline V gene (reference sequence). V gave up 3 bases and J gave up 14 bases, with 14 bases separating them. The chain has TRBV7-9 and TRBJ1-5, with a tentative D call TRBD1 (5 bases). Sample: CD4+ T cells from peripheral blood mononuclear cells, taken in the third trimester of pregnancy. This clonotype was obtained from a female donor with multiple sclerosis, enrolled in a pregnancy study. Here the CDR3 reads CASSFAGELKHF. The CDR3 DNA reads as TGTGCCAGCAGCTTCGCGGGGGAACTCAAGCATTTT.